These 18 T cell receptor beta chains were sequenced from one sample in a study of PD-1 blockade in classical Hodgkin lymphoma. Each patient experienced a relapse that followed autologous stem cell transplantation, and brentuximab vedotin exposure varied. Method: immunoSEQ multiplex PCR; TCRdb's copy keeps in-frame clones and lacks some. The sample has 25,000 or so clones, roughly 62% seen once. The starting material was peripheral blood mononuclear cells (PBMCs), obtained before the second cycle of nivolumab. These receptors were collected from a human donor with classical Hodgkin lymphoma.

This clone is labeled medium-sized (0.01 to 0.1%). This sequence joins TRBV28 and TRBJ1-2; TRBD1 aligns across 9 bases. Germline V gives CDR1 MDHEN, CDR2 SYDVKM. V lost 5 bases and J lost 5; bases outside the gene matches: 9. This CDR3 contains 15 residues. The CDR3 region has the DNA TGTGCCAGCAGTCCCGGGGACAGGGTAGGATATGGCTACACCTTC. It is translated as CASSPGDRVGYGYTF.

The chain combines TRBV28 with TRBJ2-7; 11 bases agree with TRBD2. V lost 6 bases to trimming and J lost 5 bases; unmatched junction nucleotides: 9. The CDR3 is made up of 15 amino acids. Germline CDR1 reads MDHEN; CDR2 reads SYDVKM. The DNA for the CDR3 is TGTGCCAGCAGAAACACCCTAGCGGGAGGCGACGAGCAGTACTTC. This sequence encodes CASRNTLAGGDEQYF.

This chain uses TRBV7-2 with TRBJ2-3, with 7 bases identical to TRBD2. The CDR3 has 16 amino acids. The trim removed 1 base at V and 1 base at J, leaving 5 bases unmatched. Germline V gives CDR1 SGHTA, CDR2 FQGNSA. The CDR3 sequence is CASSLELARGTDTQYF. The CDR3 DNA follows: TGTGCCAGCAGCTTAGAACTAGCGCGAGGCACAGATACGCAGTATTTT.

This clone counts as medium-sized. The V call is TRBV10-3, the J call TRBJ2-7; D is uncertain. CDR3 size: 14 residues. Germline loops: CDR1 ENHRY, CDR2 SYGVKD. V lost 2 bases, J lost 2 bases, and 10 bases lay in between. CDR3 DNA sequence: TGTGCCATCAGTGAGGGCAGAGGAACCTACGAGCAGTACTTC. This codes for CAISEGRGTYEQYF.

The CDR3 sequence: CAISEGTSGGAGTDTQYF. The CDR3 coding sequence is TGTGCCATCAGTGAGGGGACTAGCGGGGGGGCTGGTACAGATACGCAGTATTTT. The V call is TRBV10-3, the J call TRBJ2-3; 16 bases align to TRBD2. CDR3 length: 18 amino acids. V lost 2 bases, J lost 3 bases, and 5 bases stayed unmatched. The germline V gene has CDR1 ENHRY and CDR2 SYGVKD.

The rearrangement links TRBV7-2 to TRBJ2-7; 7 nucleotides match TRBD1. CDR1 and CDR2 (germline): SGHTA, FQGNSA. The CDR3 consists of 14 residues. The V gene end was trimmed by 5 bases and the J gene end by 1 base; junction bases not matched to a gene: 5. The CDR3 DNA is TGTGCCAGCAGCCTCCTGGACAGGTCCTACGAGCAGTACTTC. This encodes CASSLLDRSYEQYF.

This chain connects TRBV7-6 to TRBJ2-2; 13 nucleotides line up with TRBD2. With 5 bases clipped from V and 3 bases from J, the junction kept 3 bases outside the gene matches. The CDR3 is 16 residues long. Germline V CDR1 and CDR2: SGHVS, FNYEAQ. CDR3 coding DNA: TGTGCCAGCAGCCCACTAGCGGGAGGGGACACCGGGGAGCTGTTTTTT. Amino acids: CASSPLAGGDTGELFF.

This chain connects TRBV6-5 to TRBJ2-3; D may correspond to TRBD1 or TRBD2 (5 bases each). This CDR3 has 14 amino acids. Germline CDR1 reads MNHEY; CDR2 reads SVGAGI. V shed 6 bases and J shed 0 bases, with 10 bases lying between them. The CDR3 coding sequence is TGTGCCAGCAGCCCTCGGGACAGCACAGATACGCAGTATTTT. Translating it yields CASSPRDSTDTQYF.

The CDR3 DNA follows: TGTGCCAGCAGCCCCGCCTTGATTAACACCGGGGAGCTGTTTTTT. Protein: CASSPALINTGELFF. V usage is TRBV5-5 and J usage is TRBJ2-2, with D hard to call. The germline V and J ends were trimmed by 4 bases and 2 bases, with 12 bases remaining between them. The CDR3 is made up of 15 amino acids. Germline CDR1 SGHKS, CDR2 YYEKEE (reference sequence). Full variable domain (missing parts from reference TRBV5-5 and TRBJ2-2): DAGVTQSPTHLIKTRGQQVTLRCSPISGHKSVSWYQQVLGQGPQFIFQYYEKEERGRGNFPDRFSARQFPNYSSELNVNALLLGDSALYLCASSPALINTGELFFGEGSRLTVL.

The chain uses TRBV28 and TRBJ1-1; D is ambiguous. V was shortened by 2 bases and J by 5 bases, with 9 bases between the two germline ends. The CDR3 has 13 residues. CDR1 is MDHEN, CDR2 SYDVKM, per germline. CDR3 loop: CASSLAGMTEAFF. DNA of the CDR3: TGTGCCAGCAGTTTAGCGGGGATGACTGAAGCTTTCTTT.

This clone was observed a few times. The chain couples TRBV5-1 to TRBJ2-1, with 9 bases lining up with TRBD2. The germline gives CDR1 SGHRS, CDR2 YFSETQ. The V and J ends lost 0 bases and 0 bases, in that order; junction bases with no gene match: 4. This CDR3 has 17 amino acids. CDR3 coding DNA: TGCGCCAGCAGCTTGGGAGGACTAGCGACCTCCTACAATGAGCAGTTCTTC. It specifies CASSLGGLATSYNEQFF.

This clone was recorded a few times. The J gene is TRBJ1-2, the V gene TRBV28; D uncertain. In germline, CDR1 is MDHEN, CDR2 SYDVKM. V dropped 2 bases and J dropped 5 bases, with 6 bases sitting between them. The CDR3 has 12 residues. CDR3 in amino acids: CASSLEEYGYTF. In nucleotides, the CDR3 is TGTGCCAGCAGTTTAGAGGAGTATGGCTACACCTTC.

The chain combines TRBV12-2 with TRBJ1-1. TRBV12-2 is noted as a pseudogene. This CDR3 region has 9 residues. CDR3 amino acids: CASSAGAFF. As DNA, the CDR3 is TGTGCCAGCAGCGCCGGGGCTTTCTTT.

This clone turned up a few times. The chain recombines TRBV7-8 with TRBJ2-3; 7 nucleotides align to TRBD2. Germline loops: CDR1 SGHVS, CDR2 FQNEAQ. CDR3 length: 14 amino acids. V shed 5 bases, J shed 5 bases, and the junction held 7 bases outside the gene matches. CDR3 sequence (DNA): TGTGCCAGCAGCGCAGCGGGGCACGTAGATACGCAGTATTTT. It yields the protein CASSAAGHVDTQYF.

This clone was counted at least ten times. The genes are TRBV28 and TRBJ2-7, with D perhaps matching TRBD1 (6 bases). The germline V and J ends were trimmed by 7 bases and 2 bases, with 12 bases remaining between them. In germline, CDR1 is MDHEN, CDR2 SYDVKM. The CDR3 contains 13 residues. CDR3 sequence reads: CASNPGQTYEQYF. For the CDR3, the DNA is TGTGCCAGCAATCCTGGACAGACCTACGAGCAGTACTTC.

The chain has TRBV5-4 and TRBJ1-5; TRBD1 matches 7 bases. There are 15 residues in the CDR3. CDR1 is SGHNT, CDR2 YYREEE, per germline (reference sequence). The junction had 2 bases not matched to a gene; V was cut back by 0 bases and J by 2 bases. The CDR3 sequence: CASSLDDRGNQPQHF. CDR3 nucleotide sequence: TGTGCCAGCAGCTTGGACGACAGGGGCAATCAGCCCCAGCATTTT.

This clone was observed a handful of times. This sequence joins TRBV30 and TRBJ2-1; weak D call: TRBD2 (6 bases). The CDR3 loop spans 13 amino acids. Germline V lookup: CDR1 GTSNPN, CDR2 SVGIG (reference sequence). Trimming left V 2 bases short and J 8 bases short, with 13 bases between. CDR3 sequence reads: CAWSRGVRYEQFF. In DNA form, the CDR3 reads TGTGCCTGGAGTCGCGGGGTGAGGTATGAGCAGTTCTTC.

This clone was detected only a few times. The rearrangement joins TRBV7-2 to TRBJ1-2, with a weak D call TRBD1 (6 bases). Looked up from germline, CDR1 is SGHTA and CDR2 is FQGNSA. Trimming shortened V by 3 bases and J by 5 bases, and 13 bases separated the two germline ends. The CDR3 consists of 14 residues. Here the CDR3 reads CASSLGQGWYGYTF. Written as DNA, the CDR3 is TGTGCCAGCAGCTTGGGGCAGGGGTGGTATGGCTACACCTTC.